This TCR beta chain came from a study of blood T cell repertoires in COVID-19. Turning to the study itself: Collection of acute and convalescent COVID-19 samples took place in the United States, Italy and Spain. From T cells, B-cell-depleted T cells, or PBMCs came the material, which was cDNA or gDNA.

In germline, CDR1 is SGDLS, CDR2 YYNGEE. J gave up 2 bases and V 2 bases, and 8 bases lay outside the gene matches. The CDR3 consists of 16 residues. Per the study methods: Cell counts per sample came from amplifying reference gene primers. The data were produced by immunoSEQ multiplex PCR, yet TCRdb's version contains in-frame clones alone and is incomplete. The V and J calls and clone size were taken over from that table, and D and trimming were inferred from the DNA. The table lists around 97,000 clones, around 82% of them singletons. V usage is TRBV9 and J usage is TRBJ2-3; 7 bases line up with TRBD1. The sample consisted of peripheral blood. The receptor's source is a human donor in a cohort sampled during active or convalescent COVID-19. Written as DNA, the CDR3 is TGTGCCAGCAGCGTGGGTCCGGGACAGTCCACAGATACGCAGTATTTT. It codes for CASSVGPGQSTDTQYF.